The 32 T cell receptor beta chains below come from one sample, sequenced in a study of blood T cells in healthy people across ages. Through a sample-barcoded 5' primer and a J-beta primer mix, a second PCR was run for roughly 6 to 12 cycles. Each CDR3 protein is one row after TCRdb ran MiXCR on the 5' RACE reads. The table records 700,000 or so distinct CDR3 sequences, roughly two fifths of them present only once. Material for sequencing was blood. These TCRs come from a man at least 80 years old in good health.

The table lists this clonotype with many counts. The chain recombines TRBV12-3 or TRBV12-4 with TRBJ2-6, with 7 bases fitting TRBD1. Losses at the gene ends were 6 bases for V and 3 bases for J; bases not matched to a gene: 5. This CDR3 spans 15 amino acids. CDR3 DNA: TGTGCCAGCAGCTACAGGGGATTTGGGGCCAACGTCCTGACTTTC. Translated, it gives CASSYRGFGANVLTF.

Here the CDR3 reads CASSYSDREVVDTQYF. The CDR3 DNA is TGTGCCAGCAGTTACTCCGACAGGGAGGTTGTTGATACGCAGTATTTT. The chain joins TRBV6-5 to TRBJ2-3; D perhaps matches TRBD1 (7 bases). Trimming took 0 bases from V and 6 from J, leaving 16 bases between them. Germline V gene data show CDR1 as MNHEY and CDR2 as SVGAGI. The CDR3 sequence is 16 residues long.

The chain recombines TRBV6-2 or TRBV6-3 with TRBJ2-1; TRBD2 matches 11 bases. The CDR3 spans 16 residues. Germline V CDR1 and CDR2: MNHEY, SVGEGT. Trimming at V came to 5 bases and at J to 1 base, leaving 4 bases not matched to a gene. The CDR3 DNA reads as TGTGCCAGCAGTAGGACTAGCGGGCGATCCTACAATGAGCAGTTCTTC. Translation gives CASSRTSGRSYNEQFF.

This clonotype was seen ten or more times. The chain is built from TRBV20-1 and TRBJ2-4, with D hard to call. CDR1 DFQATT and CDR2 SNEGSKA come from the germline V gene (reference sequence). Between the trimmed V and J ends, which lost 6 bases and 3 bases, there was a span of 9 bases. This CDR3 spans 12 amino acids. Here the CDR3 DNA reads TGCAGTGCCCACCTGGGCAAAAACATTCAGTACTTC. Translated: CSAHLGKNIQYF.

The chain has TRBV28 and TRBJ2-7; D tentatively fits TRBD1 or TRBD2 (5 bases each). This CDR3 is 15 amino acids long. The germline V gene has CDR1 MDHEN and CDR2 SYDVKM. V lost 5 bases to trimming and J lost 0 bases, with 14 bases between them. This CDR3 is CASSGRPGPSYEQYF. The CDR3 nucleotides read TGTGCCAGCAGTGGCAGACCGGGACCCTCCTACGAGCAGTACTTC.

The genes are TRBV6-2 or TRBV6-3 and TRBJ2-4; D may be TRBD1 (6 bases). Germline-derived CDR1 and CDR2 are MNHEY and SVGEGT. This CDR3 spans 11 amino acids. The germline V and J ends were trimmed by 5 bases and 15 bases, with 14 bases remaining between them. The CDR3 protein is CASSQGHMVYF. In DNA form, the CDR3 reads TGTGCCAGCAGTCAGGGACATATGGTGTACTTC.

CDR3 in amino acids: CSAGSSLRQFF. The CDR3 nucleotides read TGCAGTGCTGGCTCTAGTTTGAGGCAGTTCTTC. The chain uses TRBV20-1 and TRBJ2-1; no clear D. CDR3 length equals 11 residues. Germline assignment: CDR1 DFQATT and CDR2 SNEGSKA (reference sequence). Trimming took off 5 bases at V and 12 bases at J, with 14 bases between the two ends.

This clonotype was observed a few times. The V gene is TRBV20-1, the J gene TRBJ2-7; D remains unclear. The CDR3 contains 12 residues. With 7 bases removed from V and 0 bases from J, the gap between germline ends came to 10 bases. Germline V gene lookup returns CDR1 DFQATT and CDR2 SNEGSKA (reference sequence). CDR3 loop: CSGRAASYEQYF. The CDR3, as DNA: TGCAGTGGCCGCGCGGCCTCCTACGAGCAGTACTTC.

A few counts support this clonotype. V gene TRBV27 combines with J gene TRBJ2-5, with a possible D match to TRBD1 (6 bases). The end of the DNA fits TRBJ2-7 better, so the J call may be wrong. Germline CDR1 is MNHEY and CDR2 is SMNVEV (reference sequence). The CDR3 loop spans 15 amino acids. CDR3 region: CASRRAGTRVNEQYF. For the CDR3, the DNA is TGTGCCAGCAGACGGGCCGGGACACGCGTTAACGAGCAGTACTTC.

This clonotype was seen only once. A clone one base away is much larger, so this may be a read error. The CDR3 coding sequence is TGTGCCGGCAGACGGACAGGGGGAGAAAATGAGCAGTACTTC. The encoded protein is CAGRRTGGENEQYF. The chain recombines TRBV6-2 or TRBV6-3 with TRBJ2-7; 10 nucleotides agree with TRBD1. Germline-derived CDR1 and CDR2 are MNHEY and SVGEGT. The CDR3 contains 14 residues.

This clonotype was observed once. The chain employs TRBV7-2 and TRBJ2-4, with 7 bases matching TRBD2. The length of the CDR3 is 17 residues. With 5 bases clipped from V and 0 bases from J, the junction kept 10 bases outside the gene matches. CDR1 SGHTA and CDR2 FQGNSA come from the germline V gene. The CDR3 nucleotides are TGTGCCAGCAGCGTTAGCGGGCAGCGATTAGCCAAAAACATTCAGTACTTC. Its translation: CASSVSGQRLAKNIQYF.

The chain is built from TRBV6-2 or TRBV6-3 and TRBJ2-1; D remains unclear. The end of the DNA is better explained by TRBJ2-7, so the J call may be wrong. The CDR3 sequence is 15 residues long. In germline, CDR1 is MNHEY, CDR2 SVGEGT. CDR3 coding DNA: TGTGCCAGCAGTTGGTCTACTCTCTCCTACAATGAGCAGTACTTC. Translation gives CASSWSTLSYNEQYF.

This clonotype was detected a few times. CDR3: CASSALKTSGRIHNEQYF. DNA for the CDR3: TGTGCCAGCAGTGCCCTCAAAACTAGCGGGAGGATACACAATGAGCAGTACTTC. The rearrangement links TRBV6-2 or TRBV6-3 to TRBJ2-7, with 12 nucleotides matching TRBD2. V dropped 5 bases and J dropped 7; count of bases not matched to a gene: 18. CDR3 size: 18 residues. Germline CDR1 reads MNHEY; CDR2 reads SVGEGT.

The CDR3 reads CASSIRENTEAFF. CDR3 nucleotide sequence: TGTGCCAGCAGCATCAGGGAAAACACTGAAGCTTTCTTT. This chain connects TRBV7-2 to TRBJ1-1, with D perhaps matching TRBD1 (5 bases). CDR1 and CDR2 from the germline V gene are SGHTA and FQGNSA. There are 13 residues in the CDR3. V shed 5 bases and J shed 2 bases, with 9 bases lying between them.

V is TRBV7-3 and J is TRBJ2-1, with 9 bases that match TRBD1. With V trimmed by 4 bases and J by 8 bases, 12 bases remained unmatched. Looked up from germline, CDR1 is SGHTA and CDR2 is FQGTGA. CDR3 length: 16 amino acids. The CDR3 DNA reads as TGTGCCAGCAGCTCCCTAGGACAGGGGAGGGTCCATGAGCAGTTCTTC. Its protein product is CASSSLGQGRVHEQFF. The full variable domain, completed using reference TRBV7-3 and TRBJ2-1, is GAGVSQTPSNKVTEKGKYVELRCDPISGHTALYWYRQSLGQGPEFLIYFQGTGAADDSGLPNDRFFAVRPEGSVSTLKIQRTERGDSAVYLCASSSLGQGRVHEQFFGPGTRLTVL.

This clonotype was detected a few times. V is TRBV20-1 and J is TRBJ2-1, with 9 bases matching TRBD1. The V segment lost 4 bases and the J segment 7 bases; nucleotides outside the gene matches: 17. The CDR3 runs to 17 residues. CDR1 is DFQATT, CDR2 SNEGSKA, per germline (reference sequence). In DNA form, the CDR3 reads TGCAGTGCTAAGCCCCCAACAGGGGGCGTAATTCGTAATGAGCAGTTCTTC. This encodes CSAKPPTGGVIRNEQFF.

This clonotype was counted only a few times. V gene TRBV2 combines with J gene TRBJ2-1, with 10 bases lining up with TRBD1. There are 17 residues in the CDR3. The germline gives CDR1 SNHLY, CDR2 FYNNEI. V dropped 6 bases and J dropped 8; count of bases not matched to a gene: 16. The CDR3 DNA is TGTGCCAGCAGAAGTCCCGGGACAGGGGCCCGAACTCATGAGCAGTTCTTC. It codes for CASRSPGTGARTHEQFF.

This clonotype turned up a few times. The chain combines TRBV20-1 with TRBJ2-4; 9 bases are a match to TRBD2. V lost 5 bases to trimming and J lost 0 bases; unmatched junction nucleotides: 11. The CDR3 is made up of 17 amino acids. Per germline, CDR1 DFQATT and CDR2 SNEGSKA (reference sequence). CDR3 residues: CSAATSGQDLAKNIQYF. The CDR3 DNA sequence: TGCAGTGCTGCGACTAGCGGCCAAGACCTAGCCAAAAACATTCAGTACTTC.

This clonotype showed up just once. V gene TRBV18 combines with J gene TRBJ2-1; tentatively, D is TRBD2 (5 bases). This CDR3 has 15 residues. V lost 1 base to trimming and J lost 4 bases, with 11 bases between them. The V gene's germline CDR1 is KGHSH and CDR2 LQKENI. CDR3 coding DNA: TGTGCCAGCTCACCACAGGCGGGTGATTACAATGAGCAGTTCTTC. Protein sequence: CASSPQAGDYNEQFF.

The chain links TRBV20-1 to TRBJ2-5; tentatively, D is TRBD2 (6 bases). V lost 3 bases and J lost 2, with 13 bases in between. Germline V CDR1 and CDR2: DFQATT, SNEGSKA (reference sequence). The CDR3 is 14 residues long. CDR3 nucleotides: TGCAGTGCTAGGACGAGCCGGGGGCAAGAGACCCAGTACTTC. Translating it yields CSARTSRGQETQYF.

This clonotype was seen ten or more times. The DNA for the CDR3 is TGCGCCAGCAGCCAAGGTGCGACTAGCGGGCCGTTCAGCAACAATGAGCAGTTCTTC. This sequence encodes CASSQGATSGPFSNNEQFF. The J gene is TRBJ2-1, the V gene TRBV4-3; 10 nucleotides match TRBD2. CDR3 length: 19 residues. J was trimmed by 5 bases and V by 1 base; bases with no gene match: 14. Per germline, CDR1 LGHNA and CDR2 YSLEER.

Only a few counts were recorded for this clonotype. The V and J genes are TRBV20-1 and TRBJ2-7; D is uncertain. The CDR3 runs to 13 residues. The V end lost 3 bases, the J end lost 0 bases, and 9 bases lay between the germline ends. Germline values: CDR1 DFQATT, CDR2 SNEGSKA (reference sequence). CDR3 in DNA: TGCAGTGCTAGGCGCTTAAGCTCCTACGAGCAGTACTTC. Protein product: CSARRLSSYEQYF.

The J gene is TRBJ2-5, the V gene TRBV27, with 8 nucleotides matching TRBD2. Germline V CDR1 and CDR2: MNHEY, SMNVEV (reference sequence). The junction had 9 bases not matched to a gene; V was cut back by 5 bases and J by 4 bases. CDR3 length: 15 amino acids. The CDR3 is CASSPSGTRRETQYF. CDR3 bases: TGTGCCAGCAGTCCTTCCGGGACTAGAAGAGAGACCCAGTACTTC.

This rearrangement joins TRBV29-1 to TRBJ2-7; 8 bases match TRBD1. With 5 bases clipped from V and 2 bases from J, the junction kept 8 bases outside the gene matches. The V gene's germline CDR1 is SQVTM and CDR2 ANQGSEA. There are 14 residues in the CDR3. Here the CDR3 reads CSVMGQAATYEQYF. CDR3 nucleotide sequence: TGCAGCGTTATGGGACAGGCAGCAACCTACGAGCAGTACTTC.

This clonotype was observed a single time. This could be a read error, since a much larger clone is one nucleotide away. The CDR3 reads CSTSKLAGNQETQYF. The CDR3 DNA reads as TGCAGTACTAGTAAACTAGCGGGGAACCAAGAGACCCAGTACTTC. The chain combines TRBV20-1 with TRBJ2-5, with 10 bases identical to TRBD2. The germline V gene encodes CDR1 DFQATT and CDR2 SNEGSKA (reference sequence). This CDR3 spans 15 amino acids.

This clonotype was observed many times. The chain uses TRBV6-2 or TRBV6-3 and TRBJ2-1; 7 nucleotides agree with TRBD2. There are 15 residues in the CDR3. V shed 6 bases, J shed 4 bases, and the junction held 9 bases outside the gene matches. CDR1 and CDR2 (germline): MNHEY, SVGEGT. CDR3 sequence (DNA): TGTGCCAGCAGCGAACTAGCGACCTTTTACAATGAGCAGTTCTTC. Protein sequence: CASSELATFYNEQFF.

This clonotype has a count of ten or more. V usage is TRBV29-1 and J usage is TRBJ2-7, with D possibly TRBD2 on 5 matching bases. V gave up 4 bases and J gave up 4 bases, with 17 bases separating them. The germline V gene encodes CDR1 SQVTM and CDR2 ANQGSEA. CDR3 length: 14 residues. CDR3 sequence: CSVAVRGIYYEQYF. CDR3 coding DNA: TGCAGCGTTGCTGTCCGGGGAATATATTACGAGCAGTACTTC.

This clonotype came up many times. The rearrangement joins TRBV5-4 to TRBJ2-3; 12 nucleotides align to TRBD1. CDR3 length: 16 amino acids. CDR1 and CDR2 (germline): SGHNT, YYREEE (reference sequence). Trimming took 4 bases from V and 5 from J; bases not matched to a gene: 8. Here the CDR3 DNA reads TGTGCCAGCAGCAATACCGGGACAGGGGGCGTAGATACGCAGTATTTT. Its translation: CASSNTGTGGVDTQYF.

This clonotype was seen repeatedly, ten times or more. V and J are TRBV27 and TRBJ1-2, with D possibly being TRBD1 (5 bases). The CDR3 totals 14 residues. Germline V lookup: CDR1 MNHEY, CDR2 SMNVEV (reference sequence). Trimming removed 0 bases from V and 2 bases from J, with 7 bases in between. CDR3 in DNA: TGTGCCAGCAGTTTATCGGCAGGGAACTATGGCTACACCTTC. This gives the protein CASSLSAGNYGYTF.

The chain links TRBV25-1 to TRBJ2-7, with 9 bases aligning to TRBD2. From germline, CDR1 is MGHDK and CDR2 SYGVNS. The CDR3 contains 13 residues. J was trimmed by 4 bases and V by 7 bases; bases with no gene match: 5. The CDR3 region has the DNA TGTGCCAGCATAGCGGGAGTGTCATACGAGCAGTACTTC. It yields the protein CASIAGVSYEQYF.

The chain employs TRBV20-1 and TRBJ2-6; the match to TRBD1 covers 7 bases. V shed 3 bases and J 0 bases; nucleotides not matched to a gene: 5. There are 16 residues in the CDR3. CDR1 and CDR2 (germline): DFQATT, SNEGSKA (reference sequence). CDR3 DNA: TGCAGTGCTAGCCGGACAGGTAGCTCTGGGGCCAACGTCCTGACTTTC. It is translated as CSASRTGSSGANVLTF.

The chain couples TRBV5-1 to TRBJ2-1, with 9 bases aligning to TRBD2. Germline V lookup: CDR1 SGHRS, CDR2 YFSETQ. The V segment lost 0 bases and the J segment 10 bases; nucleotides outside the gene matches: 5. The CDR3 extends over 14 amino acids. The chain's CDR3 is CASSLASGTPEQFF. CDR3 DNA: TGCGCCAGCAGCTTGGCTAGCGGGACCCCCGAGCAGTTCTTC.